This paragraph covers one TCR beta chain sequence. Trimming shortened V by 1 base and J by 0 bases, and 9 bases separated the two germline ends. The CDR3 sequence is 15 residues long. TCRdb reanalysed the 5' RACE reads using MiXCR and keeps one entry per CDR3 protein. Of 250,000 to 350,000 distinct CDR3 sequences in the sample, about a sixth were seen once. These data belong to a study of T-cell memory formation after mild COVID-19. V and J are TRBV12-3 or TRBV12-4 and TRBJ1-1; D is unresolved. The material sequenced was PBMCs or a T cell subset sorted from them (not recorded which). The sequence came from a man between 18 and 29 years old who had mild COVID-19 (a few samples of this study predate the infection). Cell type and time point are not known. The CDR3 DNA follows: TGTGCCAGCAGTTTAGGATGGCCAGTGAACACTGAAGCTTTCTTT. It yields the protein CASSLGWPVNTEAFF.